This T cell receptor beta chain derives from a study of control samples from healthy donors and cancer patients. The assay was immunoSEQ multiplex PCR, and TCRdb's table has in-frame clones only and misses some. Of about 71,000 clones listed, roughly 91% are singletons. This clone is a singleton in its sample. This CDR3 comprises 15 residues. CDR1 and CDR2 from the germline V gene are MNHEY and SVGAGI. Trimming left V 2 bases short and J 5 bases short, with 15 bases between. Material for sequencing was PBMCs. The genes are TRBV6-5 and TRBJ2-5, with a weak D call TRBD1 (5 bases). This sequence was found in a man in his 60s with lung cancer. The CDR3 nucleotides are TGTGCCAGCAGTTACCAGGGCAAGGTTTATGAGACCCAGTACTTC. Amino acid sequence: CASSYQGKVYETQYF.